This T cell receptor beta chain was profiled in a study of cytomegalovirus exposure and HLA in healthy donors. Germline-derived CDR1 and CDR2 are LNHDA and SQIVND (reference sequence). CDR3 size: 15 residues. V lost 2 bases, J lost 7 bases, and 12 bases lay in between. The PCR contained 60 Vbeta and 13 Jbeta primers. TCRdb's table, derived via immunoSEQ multiplex PCR, lists solely in-frame clones and lacks some. The sample lists over 150,000 clones, approximately 77% occurring once. The receptor's source is a man aged 25-40 years in good health and CMV-seropositive. The sample comprised PBMCs. This chain connects TRBV19 to TRBJ1-6; D perhaps matches TRBD1 (5 bases). The CDR3 region is CASSILGALNSPLHF. CDR3 bases: TGTGCCAGTAGTATACTAGGGGCCTTGAATTCACCCCTCCACTTT. Full variable domain (outside the CDR3, taken from reference TRBV19 and TRBJ1-6): DGGITQSPKYLFRKEGQNVTLSCEQNLNHDAMYWYRQDPGQGLRLIYYSQIVNDFQKGDIAEGYSVSREKKESFPLTVTSAQKNPTAFYLCASSILGALNSPLHFGNGTRLTVT.